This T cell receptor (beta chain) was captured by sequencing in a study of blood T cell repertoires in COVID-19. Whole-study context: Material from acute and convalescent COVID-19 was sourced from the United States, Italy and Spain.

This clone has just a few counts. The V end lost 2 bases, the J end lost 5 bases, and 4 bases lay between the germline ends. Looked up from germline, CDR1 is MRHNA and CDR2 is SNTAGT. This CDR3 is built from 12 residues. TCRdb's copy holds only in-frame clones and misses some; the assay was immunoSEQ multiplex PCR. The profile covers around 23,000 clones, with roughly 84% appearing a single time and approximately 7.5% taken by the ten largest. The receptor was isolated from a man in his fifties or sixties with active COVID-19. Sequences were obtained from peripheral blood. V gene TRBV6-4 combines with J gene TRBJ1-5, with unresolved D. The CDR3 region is CASSDPHQPQHF. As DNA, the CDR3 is TGTGCCAGCAGTGACCCTCATCAGCCCCAGCATTTT.